One sample yielded the 18 T cell receptor beta chains listed below, sequenced in a study of blood T cell repertoires in COVID-19 (TCRdb year 2020). The method was the immunoSEQ multiplex PCR assay. What TCRdb holds here is the immuneACCESS table cut down to in-frame rearrangements. Part of the clones is not present; checked against another copy, under half of the missing clones reflect an unresolved V gene, and the others are unexplained. This sample gives about 140,000 clones in total; roughly four fifths of them show up just once. The ten largest clones take up nearly 3.5% of the sample. Sequenced material: PBMCs or T cells enriched from blood (not recorded which). These receptors were collected from a woman aged 50 to 65 with acute COVID-19.

The chain couples TRBV11-3 to TRBJ1-1; perhaps TRBD1 as D (6 bases). This CDR3 spans 14 amino acids. Germline V gene lookup returns CDR1 SGHNT and CDR2 YENEEA. With 1 base removed from V and 10 bases from J, the gap between germline ends came to 16 bases. This CDR3 reads CASSLVGDTTRAFF. CDR3 nucleotide sequence: TGTGCCAGCAGCTTAGTGGGGGACACGACTCGAGCTTTCTTT.

The chain recombines TRBV3-1 (or the pseudogene TRBV3-2) with TRBJ2-7; 10 nucleotides match TRBD2. The germline gives CDR1 LGHDT, CDR2 YNNKEL (reference sequence). This CDR3 comprises 15 residues. V shed 4 bases, J shed 2 bases, and the junction held 5 bases outside the gene matches. DNA of the CDR3: TGTGCCAGCAGCCTAAGGACTAGCGGTGCCTACGAGCAGTACTTC. Translated, it gives CASSLRTSGAYEQYF.

This CDR3 is CASSLLRRLAANEQFF. CDR3 in DNA: TGTGCCAGCAGCTTACTGAGGAGACTAGCGGCAAATGAGCAGTTCTTC. The genes are TRBV7-3 and TRBJ2-1; TRBD2 matches at 9 bases. V trimming: 2 bases; J trimming: 7 bases; junction bases outside the gene matches: 9. The germline CDR1 and CDR2 sequences are SGHTA and FQGTGA. CDR3 length: 16 amino acids.

The V call is TRBV11-3, the J call TRBJ2-1, with a possible D match to TRBD1 (5 bases). Trimming shortened V by 2 bases and J by 6 bases, and 8 bases separated the two germline ends. Germline assignment: CDR1 SGHNT and CDR2 YENEEA. This CDR3 is built from 13 residues. The CDR3 region is CASSLWQGNEQFF. Here the CDR3 DNA reads TGTGCCAGCAGCTTATGGCAGGGCAATGAGCAGTTCTTC.

The chain recombines TRBV29-1 with TRBJ2-7; 7 bases are a match to TRBD1. Per the germline V gene, CDR1 is SQVTM and CDR2 is ANQGSEA. Trimming cost V 6 bases and J 2 bases; bases outside gene matches: 10. CDR3 length equals 14 residues. The CDR3, as DNA: TGCAGCGTCCGCGGACAGGAACTTACCTACGAGCAGTACTTC. Translated, it gives CSVRGQELTYEQYF.

The gene calls are TRBV20-1 and TRBJ1-1, with TRBD1 as a possible D gene (5 bases). V dropped 3 bases and J dropped 5 bases, with 19 bases sitting between them. The germline CDR1 and CDR2 sequences are DFQATT and SNEGSKA (reference sequence). The CDR3 consists of 15 residues. The CDR3 coding sequence is TGCAGTGCTAGTGGGGCCTCAACAAGGTGGACTGAAGCTTTCTTT. It yields the protein CSASGASTRWTEAFF.

The rearrangement links TRBV4-2 to TRBJ1-5; TRBD1 might be the D (6 bases). Germline V gene sequence: CDR1 LGHNA, CDR2 YNFKEQ. V lost 0 bases and J 7 bases, leaving 13 bases between the germline ends. This CDR3 has 15 amino acids. CDR3 bases: TGTGCCAGCAGCCAAGATGAACAGGGTGGACAGCCCCAGCATTTT. Protein: CASSQDEQGGQPQHF.

The chain carries TRBV18 and TRBJ2-3; TRBD2 agrees at 8 bases. The germline V gene has CDR1 KGHSH and CDR2 LQKENI. V trimming: 4 bases; J trimming: 4 bases; junction bases outside the gene matches: 10. The CDR3 is 16 amino acids. CDR3 sequence (DNA): TGTGCCAGCTCACGAGAAGCGGGAGTGATGCCAGATACGCAGTATTTT. This codes for CASSREAGVMPDTQYF.

This chain uses TRBV10-3 with TRBJ2-7; TRBD2 might be the D (6 bases). Looked up from germline, CDR1 is ENHRY and CDR2 is SYGVKD. Trimming stripped 8 bases from V and 3 bases from J, with 14 bases between. The CDR3 spans 13 residues. In nucleotides, the CDR3 is TGTGCCATCGGGGGGTCGGGCAACTACGAGCAGTACTTC. Residues: CAIGGSGNYEQYF.

The rearrangement links TRBV30 to TRBJ2-7, with 12 bases matching TRBD2. This CDR3 comprises 16 residues. Germline V gene lookup returns CDR1 GTSNPN and CDR2 SVGIG (reference sequence). V lost 3 bases to trimming and J lost 5 bases; unmatched junction nucleotides: 11. CDR3 protein: CAWRPTSGRLGHEQYF. The CDR3 DNA follows: TGTGCCTGGAGGCCGACTAGCGGGAGATTGGGACACGAGCAGTACTTC.

This clone was observed a single time. The CDR3 nucleotides read TGTGCCACCAGTGATTCGTCGGCTAGCGGCCTGAATACGCAGTATTTT. Protein product: CATSDSSASGLNTQYF. J is TRBJ2-3 and V is TRBV24-1; TRBD2 matches at 7 bases. With V trimmed by 2 bases and J by 7 bases, 11 bases remained unmatched. The CDR3 contains 16 residues. The germline V gene has CDR1 KGHDR and CDR2 SFDVKD.

The chain couples TRBV6-5 to TRBJ1-1; a possible D gene is TRBD1 (6 bases). V was cut by 8 bases and J by 4 bases, with 17 bases left in between. The length of the CDR3 is 14 residues. Germline V gene data show CDR1 as MNHEY and CDR2 as SVGAGI. The CDR3 DNA reads as TGTGCCAGCCTTGACAGGTCGGACGCCACTGAAGCTTTCTTT. This encodes CASLDRSDATEAFF.

The chain employs TRBV4-2 and TRBJ2-3; 10 bases match TRBD2. Losses at the gene ends were 5 bases for V and 2 bases for J; bases not matched to a gene: 10. This CDR3 spans 17 amino acids. Per germline, CDR1 LGHNA and CDR2 YNFKEQ. The CDR3 reads CASSASGRGGNTDTQYF. In DNA form, the CDR3 reads TGTGCCAGCAGCGCGAGCGGGAGGGGGGGAAACACAGATACGCAGTATTTT.

This clone was detected only a few times. This chain links TRBV5-1 with TRBJ2-7; TRBD2 matches at 8 bases. The CDR3 runs 14 residues. V gave up 3 bases and J gave up 6 bases; unmatched junction bases: 8. Per the germline V gene, CDR1 is SGHRS and CDR2 is YFSETQ. Here the CDR3 DNA reads TGCGCCAGCAGCTCGAGCGGGAGTCCTCTCGAGCAGTACTTC. This sequence encodes CASSSSGSPLEQYF.

This chain connects TRBV28 to TRBJ1-1; maybe TRBD1 (5 bases). This CDR3 has 15 residues. Trimming removed 5 bases at V and 1 base at J, with 14 bases between. The V gene's germline CDR1 is MDHEN and CDR2 SYDVKM. CDR3 bases: TGTGCCAGCAGTCCCGTCGACAGCAGGAACACTGAAGCTTTCTTT. Encoded protein: CASSPVDSRNTEAFF.

The chain joins TRBV21-1 to TRBJ2-7; TRBD2 is the table's D call, not checked against the DNA. TRBV21-1 is a documented pseudogene. This CDR3 spans 18 amino acids. The DNA of the CDR3 is TGTGCCAGCAGCCCGAGGACTAGCGGGAGGGCCAGGTCCTACGAGCAGTACTTC. Protein sequence: CASSPRTSGRARSYEQYF.

The sample holds one count of this clone. The rearrangement uses TRBV7-9 and TRBJ2-1, with TRBD2 matching 10 bases. The CDR3 extends over 15 amino acids. Germline lookup yields CDR1 SEHNR and CDR2 FQNEAQ (reference sequence). V dropped 5 bases and J dropped 4; count of bases not matched to a gene: 5. Here the CDR3 reads CASSLLAGLYNEQFF. DNA for the CDR3: TGTGCCAGCAGCCTACTAGCGGGGTTATACAATGAGCAGTTCTTC.

The V call is TRBV19, the J call TRBJ2-6; 7 nucleotides match TRBD1. Germline V CDR1 and CDR2: LNHDA, SQIVND (reference sequence). The CDR3 loop spans 15 amino acids. V shed 11 bases, J shed 0 bases, and the junction held 7 bases outside the gene matches. The CDR3 DNA sequence: TGTGCCGGGGACAGAACCAACTCTGGGGCCAACGTCCTGACTTTC. Amino acid sequence: CAGDRTNSGANVLTF.